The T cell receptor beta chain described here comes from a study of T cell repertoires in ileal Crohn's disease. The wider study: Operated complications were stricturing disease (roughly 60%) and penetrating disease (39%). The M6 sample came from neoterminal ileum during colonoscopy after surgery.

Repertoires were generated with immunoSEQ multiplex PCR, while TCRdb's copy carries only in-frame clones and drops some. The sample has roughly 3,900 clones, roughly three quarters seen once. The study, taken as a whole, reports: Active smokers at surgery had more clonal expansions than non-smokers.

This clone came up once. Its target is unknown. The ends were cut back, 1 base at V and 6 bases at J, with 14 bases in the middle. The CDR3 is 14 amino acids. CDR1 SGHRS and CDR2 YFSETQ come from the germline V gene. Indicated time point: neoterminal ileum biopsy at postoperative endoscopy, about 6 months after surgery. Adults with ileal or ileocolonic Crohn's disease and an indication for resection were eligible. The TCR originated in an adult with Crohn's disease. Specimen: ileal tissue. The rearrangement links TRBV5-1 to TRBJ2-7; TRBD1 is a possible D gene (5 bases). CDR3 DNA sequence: TGCGCCAGCAGCTTGTTGGGCAGGGATTTCGAGCAGTACTTC. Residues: CASSLLGRDFEQYF.